These 31 T cell receptor beta chains came from one sample sequenced in a study of blood T cell repertoires in COVID-19. Assay: immunoSEQ multiplex PCR; the TCRdb copy retains only in-frame clones and omits some. The sample lists under 200,000 clones; about three quarters were seen once. The specimen sequenced was peripheral blood. Receptor source: a man aged 65 to 79 with acute or convalescent COVID-19.

The J gene is TRBJ2-1, the V gene TRBV5-4, with TRBD2 identical over 13 bases. Looked up from germline, CDR1 is SGHNT and CDR2 is YYREEE (reference sequence). Unmatched junction bases numbered 7, after V lost 4 bases and J lost 6 bases. CDR3 length: 16 residues. In DNA, the CDR3 is TGTGCCAGCAGCACGACTAGCGGGAGGAAGGGCAATGAGCAGTTCTTC. This encodes CASSTTSGRKGNEQFF.

This clone was seen just once. The genes are TRBV10-3 and TRBJ1-2; 9 nucleotides agree with TRBD1. The germline V gene has CDR1 ENHRY and CDR2 SYGVKD. The CDR3 extends over 15 amino acids. The V gene end was trimmed by 2 bases and the J gene end by 7 bases; junction bases not matched to a gene: 8. CDR3 sequence: CAISETGQGRGGYTF. CDR3 bases: TGTGCCATCAGTGAGACCGGACAGGGGAGGGGTGGCTACACCTTC.

V is TRBV19 and J is TRBJ2-3; TRBD2 matches 7 bases. The CDR3 runs 14 residues. Trimming removed 5 bases from V and 4 bases from J; junction bases left unmatched: 6. The germline V gene has CDR1 LNHDA and CDR2 SQIVND (reference sequence). The CDR3 coding sequence is TGTGCCAGTAGTGGAAGCGGGGCTGCAGATACGCAGTATTTT. Translation gives CASSGSGAADTQYF.

The CDR3 is CASSLSLAEETQYF. The CDR3 DNA follows: TGTGCCAGCTCACTCAGCCTAGCGGAAGAGACCCAGTACTTC. This chain uses TRBV18 with TRBJ2-5; 7 nucleotides align to TRBD2. The CDR3 runs 14 residues. V shed 4 bases and J 3 bases; nucleotides not matched to a gene: 5. Germline values: CDR1 KGHSH, CDR2 LQKENI. Filled out from reference TRBV18 and TRBJ2-5, the complete variable domain reads NAGVMQNPRHLVRRRGQEARLRCSPMKGHSHVYWYRQLPEEGLKFMVYLQKENIIDESGMPKERFSAEFPKEGPSILRIQQVVRGDSAAYFCASSLSLAEETQYFGPGTRLLVL.

The chain is built from TRBV10-3 and TRBJ2-5, with 9 bases that match TRBD1. V was clipped by 4 bases and J by 4 bases; unmatched bases: 7. The CDR3 contains 15 residues. Germline assignment: CDR1 ENHRY and CDR2 SYGVKD. CDR3 loop: CAISGRQGGTETQYF. CDR3 DNA: TGTGCCATCAGTGGAAGACAGGGGGGGACAGAGACCCAGTACTTC.

J is TRBJ2-7 and V is TRBV6-5, with 8 bases fitting TRBD1. Germline CDR1 reads MNHEY; CDR2 reads SVGAGI. The CDR3 spans 14 residues. V was clipped by 6 bases and J by 2 bases; unmatched bases: 6. The CDR3 is CASRGTGQTYEQYF. As DNA, the CDR3 is TGTGCCAGCAGAGGGACAGGACAAACCTACGAGCAGTACTTC.

The V call is TRBV10-3, the J call TRBJ2-5; TRBD1 matches at 8 bases. Germline assignment: CDR1 ENHRY and CDR2 SYGVKD. V shed 4 bases and J 2 bases; nucleotides not matched to a gene: 3. CDR3 size: 14 residues. In DNA, the CDR3 is TGTGCCATCAGTGGGACAGGGAATCAAGAGACCCAGTACTTC. This codes for CAISGTGNQETQYF.

This chain connects TRBV7-2 to TRBJ1-3; 7 positions match TRBD1. Per the germline V gene, CDR1 is SGHTA and CDR2 is FQGNSA. The CDR3 has 13 amino acids. The ends lost 7 bases at V and 2 bases at J; junction bases unmatched: 2. The CDR3: CASTQGAGNTIYF. DNA for the CDR3: TGTGCCAGCACTCAGGGGGCTGGAAACACCATATATTTT.

The rearrangement links TRBV6-1 to TRBJ1-5; D gene ambiguous. Germline V lookup: CDR1 MNHNS, CDR2 SASEGT. V lost 1 base, J lost 5 bases, and 6 bases lay in between. The CDR3 has 13 amino acids. The CDR3 spells CASSEGRDQPQHF. DNA of the CDR3: TGTGCCAGCAGTGAAGGACGGGATCAGCCCCAGCATTTT.

In its sample, this clone was seen a few times. Germline and junction disagree at one end, which may indicate a read error. J is TRBJ2-7 and V is TRBV12-3 or TRBV12-4; D is undetermined. This CDR3 is built from 13 residues. In nucleotides, the CDR3 is TGTGCCAGCAGTGTAGCTTCGGGCTACGAGCAGTACTTC. The encoded protein is CASSVASGYEQYF.

The chain uses TRBV27 and TRBJ1-6; 8 positions agree with TRBD1. Germline assignment: CDR1 MNHEY and CDR2 SMNVEV (reference sequence). This CDR3 is 15 amino acids long. After removal of 2 bases from V and 7 bases from J, the junction contained 4 bases not matched to a gene. The CDR3 nucleotides are TGTGCCAGCAGTTTACCCGGGACAGGAAATTCACCCCTCCACTTT. This gives the protein CASSLPGTGNSPLHF.

This chain joins TRBV9 and TRBJ1-2; tentatively, D is TRBD1 (6 bases). This CDR3 comprises 15 residues. V shed 0 bases and J shed 4 bases, with 13 bases lying between them. Germline loops: CDR1 SGDLS, CDR2 YYNGEE. CDR3 region: CASSVDLGHPYGYTF. The CDR3 DNA reads TGTGCCAGCAGCGTAGATTTGGGACACCCCTATGGCTACACCTTC.

The rearrangement links TRBV5-4 to TRBJ1-6; 7 bases match TRBD1. V shed 4 bases, J shed 6 bases, and the junction held 7 bases outside the gene matches. Germline V gives CDR1 SGHNT, CDR2 YYREEE (reference sequence). CDR3 length: 15 amino acids. The CDR3 region has the DNA TGTGCCAGCAGCCTGGGACAGAATACTAATTCACCCCTCCACTTT. Residues: CASSLGQNTNSPLHF.

In its sample, this clone was seen many times. The V call is TRBV30, the J call TRBJ2-1, with TRBD1 matching over 8 bases. Germline-derived CDR1 and CDR2 are GTSNPN and SVGIG (reference sequence). This CDR3 contains 15 residues. Trimming cost V 5 bases and J 2 bases; bases outside gene matches: 8. The CDR3 region is CAWSAGRGPYNEQFF. The DNA of the CDR3 is TGTGCCTGGTCTGCGGGCAGGGGGCCCTACAATGAGCAGTTCTTC.

This clone was counted between two and nine times. The chain employs TRBV27 and TRBJ2-7; no clear D gene. The CDR3 has 12 amino acids. The ends were cut back, 4 bases at V and 2 bases at J, with 6 bases in the middle. Germline V gene sequence: CDR1 MNHEY, CDR2 SMNVEV (reference sequence). The CDR3 region is CASSSQAYEQYF. The CDR3 region has the DNA TGTGCCAGCAGTTCTCAGGCCTACGAGCAGTACTTC.

This clone was counted a single time. The CDR3 loop is CASSIKGAGTRSSYEQYF. The CDR3 DNA is TGTGCCAGTAGTATAAAAGGGGCCGGGACAAGGAGCTCCTACGAGCAGTACTTC. The chain carries TRBV19 and TRBJ2-7; D is perhaps TRBD1 (6 bases). Germline V gene sequence: CDR1 LNHDA, CDR2 SQIVND (reference sequence). Trimming pared 2 bases from V and 0 bases from J, leaving 20 bases between. The CDR3 runs 18 residues.

The chain combines TRBV18 with TRBJ1-4; D is perhaps TRBD1 (5 bases). Deletions cut 3 bases from V and 2 bases from J, with 22 bases between. The CDR3 runs 19 residues. The germline CDR1 and CDR2 sequences are KGHSH and LQKENI. CDR3 DNA: TGTGCCAGCTCACCCCTAACCGGGGGGTGGGGGTCGACTAATGAAAAACTGTTTTTT. This gives the protein CASSPLTGGWGSTNEKLFF.

In this sample, this clone turned up a few times. The chain combines TRBV27 with TRBJ2-1, with 15 bases that match TRBD2. Trimming took 3 bases from V and 3 from J; bases not matched to a gene: 3. This CDR3 region has 17 residues. Germline CDR1 and CDR2: MNHEY and SMNVEV (reference sequence). CDR3: CASSLTGLAGGYNEQFF. The CDR3 DNA is TGTGCCAGCAGTTTGACGGGACTAGCGGGAGGCTACAATGAGCAGTTCTTC.

V gene TRBV30 combines with J gene TRBJ2-2; the D gene is possibly TRBD2 (6 bases). This CDR3 spans 18 amino acids. The germline V gene encodes CDR1 GTSNPN and CDR2 SVGIG (reference sequence). The V gene lost 0 bases and the J gene lost 2 bases, with 19 bases spanning the gap. In DNA form, the CDR3 reads TGTGCCTGGAGTGTTAAGGATTTATCGGGACTCAACACCGGGGAGCTGTTTTTT. Translated: CAWSVKDLSGLNTGELFF.

The V gene is TRBV4-2, the J gene TRBJ1-2, with a weak D call TRBD1 (6 bases). The CDR3 is 13 amino acids. Germline V gene sequence: CDR1 LGHNA, CDR2 YNFKEQ. V dropped 7 bases and J dropped 4 bases, with 13 bases sitting between them. DNA of the CDR3: TGTGCCAGCACCCTCGACAGGAGCTATGGCTACACCTTC. Its translation: CASTLDRSYGYTF.

This sequence joins TRBV7-2 and TRBJ2-7; D call uncertain. The CDR3 consists of 15 residues. The germline V and J ends were trimmed by 2 bases and 2 bases, with 13 bases remaining between them. CDR1 is SGHTA and CDR2 is FQGNSA in the germline V gene. The CDR3 here is CASSLHLNLPYEQYF. Written as DNA, the CDR3 is TGTGCCAGCAGCTTACATCTCAATCTACCCTACGAGCAGTACTTC.

The chain uses TRBV6-6 and TRBJ2-3, with 7 bases fitting TRBD1. Germline-derived CDR1 and CDR2 are MNHNY and SVGAGI (reference sequence). There are 16 residues in the CDR3. J gave up 2 bases and V 11 bases, and 16 bases lay outside the gene matches. The CDR3 bases are TGTGCCGCGTGCAGGGGGACCCTTCAGGACACAGATACGCAGTATTTT. Amino acid sequence: CAACRGTLQDTDTQYF.

The chain couples TRBV5-4 to TRBJ2-5; D is undetermined. Germline assignment: CDR1 SGHNT and CDR2 YYREEE (reference sequence). The CDR3 consists of 14 residues. V gave up 0 bases and J gave up 0 bases, with 6 bases separating them. The CDR3 loop is CASSLETDQETQYF. CDR3 bases: TGTGCCAGCAGCTTGGAAACAGACCAAGAGACCCAGTACTTC.

The CDR3 sequence is CASSIDDYYEQYF. CDR3 nucleotide sequence: TGTGCCAGTAGTATAGACGACTACTACGAGCAGTACTTC. The chain employs TRBV19 and TRBJ2-7; D may be TRBD2 (5 bases). This CDR3 has 13 amino acids. Trimming cost V 0 bases and J 3 bases, with 6 bases left between them. In germline, CDR1 is LNHDA, CDR2 SQIVND (reference sequence).

This sequence joins TRBV2 and TRBJ2-3; TRBD2 aligns across 12 bases. The CDR3 consists of 15 residues. CDR1 SNHLY and CDR2 FYNNEI come from the germline V gene. V lost 7 bases, J lost 2 bases, and 4 bases stayed unmatched. The CDR3 is CASITSGGPTDTQYF. CDR3 in DNA: TGTGCCAGCATCACTAGCGGGGGGCCCACAGATACGCAGTATTTT. The full variable domain, in which reference TRBV2 and TRBJ2-3 provide the parts outside the CDR3, is EPEVTQTPSHQVTQMGQEVILRCVPISNHLYFYWYRQILGQKVEFLVSFYNNEISEKSEIFDDQFSVERPDGSNFTLKIRSTKLEDSAMYFCASITSGGPTDTQYFGPGTRLTVL.

V and J are TRBV7-3 and TRBJ2-3; 8 bases align to TRBD2. The CDR3 runs to 17 residues. Looked up from germline, CDR1 is SGHTA and CDR2 is FQGTGA. Trimming cost V 1 base and J 2 bases; bases outside gene matches: 8. For the CDR3, the DNA is TGTGCCAGCAGCTTAAATGAGGCGGGGGGCCCCACAGATACGCAGTATTTT. The encoded protein is CASSLNEAGGPTDTQYF.

In its sample, this clone was seen once. V usage is TRBV19 and J usage is TRBJ2-1; 7 bases line up with TRBD2. V lost 9 bases, J lost 5 bases, and 7 bases stayed unmatched. The CDR3 consists of 13 residues. Looked up from germline, CDR1 is LNHDA and CDR2 is SQIVND (reference sequence). The CDR3 spells CASRRDYHNEQFF. CDR3 coding DNA: TGTGCCAGCCGCCGGGACTACCACAATGAGCAGTTCTTC.

The chain couples TRBV5-1 to TRBJ2-3; D is ambiguous. Germline-derived CDR1 and CDR2 are SGHRS and YFSETQ. The CDR3 is made up of 16 amino acids. The germline V and J ends were trimmed by 0 bases and 0 bases, with 11 bases remaining between them. CDR3 in DNA: TGCGCCAGCAGCTTGGCCGTAATTATTAGCACAGATACGCAGTATTTT. Its translation: CASSLAVIISTDTQYF.

The J gene is TRBJ1-2, the V gene TRBV28; D is undetermined. Germline-derived CDR1 and CDR2 are MDHEN and SYDVKM. This CDR3 has 11 residues. With 3 bases removed from V and 6 bases from J, the gap between germline ends came to 5 bases. CDR3 bases: TGTGCCAGCAGTTTTCGGGATGGCTACACCTTC. Protein sequence: CASSFRDGYTF.

The gene calls are TRBV7-9 and TRBJ1-1, with D hard to call. With 1 base removed from V and 4 bases from J, the gap between germline ends came to 10 bases. Germline loops: CDR1 SEHNR, CDR2 FQNEAQ (reference sequence). This CDR3 region has 14 residues. The CDR3 sequence is CASSLERGTTEAFF. The CDR3 nucleotides are TGTGCCAGCAGCTTAGAACGTGGCACCACTGAAGCTTTCTTT.

The chain is built from TRBV7-2 and TRBJ2-3; 8 nucleotides match TRBD1. The CDR3 loop spans 16 amino acids. V shed 1 base and J 4 bases; nucleotides not matched to a gene: 7. The germline gives CDR1 SGHTA, CDR2 FQGNSA. This CDR3 is CASSLEDRAGADTQYF. DNA for the CDR3: TGTGCCAGCAGCTTAGAGGACAGGGCCGGGGCAGATACGCAGTATTTT.